These T cell receptor beta chains were read from a single sample in a study of cytomegalovirus exposure and HLA in healthy donors. Using immunoSEQ multiplex PCR, the repertoire was profiled, and TCRdb retains in-frame clones only, with some absent. The sample includes about 140,000 clones, 60% to 85% of them seen just once. Material: PBMCs. These receptor sequences come from a male donor in good health and CMV-seronegative. CDR3s include the opening cysteine and the closing phenylalanine or tryptophan.

v_call cdr3_length cdr3_aa
TRBV27 12 CASSSNRGEQYF
TRBV6-4 16 CASSDRAGEGYNEQFF
TRBV5-6 14 CASSLAAGGYEQYF
TRBV30 13 CAWNRGGTGELFF
TRBV19 16 CASSIPRGRRTDTQYF
TRBV9 14 CASSVTVVLSEAFF
TRBV9 16 CARSVGRGVTSDTQYF
TRBV13 14 CASSLGGQIYEQYF
TRBV6-6 15 CASSQGPWGTDTQYF
TRBV10-2 14 CASSTAFDNNEQFF
TRBV9 12 CASSVVNTEAFF
TRBV6-5 14 CASSYSTRQGKAFF
TRBV5-1 15 CASSLDVGGNTEAFF
TRBV5-6 16 CAGSETLAGFSYEQYF
TRBV27 17 CASSSRVAGGGTDTQYF
TRBV5-1 15 CASSLVAGRNTEAFF